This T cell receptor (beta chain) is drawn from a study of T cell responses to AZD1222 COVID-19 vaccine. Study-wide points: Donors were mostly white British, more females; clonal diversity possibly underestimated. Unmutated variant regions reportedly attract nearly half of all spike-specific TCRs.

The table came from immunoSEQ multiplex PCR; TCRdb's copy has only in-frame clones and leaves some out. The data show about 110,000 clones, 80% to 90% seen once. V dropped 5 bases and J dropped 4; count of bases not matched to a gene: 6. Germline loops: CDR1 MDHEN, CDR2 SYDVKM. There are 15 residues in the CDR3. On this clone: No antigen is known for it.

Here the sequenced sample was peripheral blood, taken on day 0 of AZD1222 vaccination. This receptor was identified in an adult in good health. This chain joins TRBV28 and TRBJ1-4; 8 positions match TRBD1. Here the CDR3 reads CASSRRQGLNEKLFF. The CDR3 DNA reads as TGTGCCAGCAGTAGGAGACAGGGGCTTAATGAAAAACTGTTTTTT.